A selection of T cell receptor beta chains follows, all from one sample in a study of cytomegalovirus exposure and HLA in healthy donors. TCRdb's copy holds only in-frame clones and misses some; the assay was immunoSEQ multiplex PCR. This sample has fewer than 40,000 clones; roughly 76% occur once, and the top ten carry around a tenth. The specimen was PBMCs. These receptors all stem from a woman aged 40 to 50 in good health and CMV-seronegative. The conserved cysteine and the conserved F or W are not part of the CDR3 here.

V: TRBV5-4; J: TRBJ2-1; CDR3: ASSLLASYNEQF
V: TRBV27; J: TRBJ1-3; CDR3: ASSSLASGNTIY
V: TRBV7-2; J: TRBJ2-2; CDR3: ASSFQLVGTGELF
V: TRBV5-6; J: TRBJ2-2; CDR3: ASSFGGGELF
V: TRBV5-1; J: TRBJ1-1; CDR3: ASRASANTRGTEAF
V: TRBV11-3; J: TRBJ2-6; CDR3: ASSLGGDALSVGANVLT
V: TRBV7-3; J: TRBJ2-2; CDR3: ASSLTGGASTGELF
V: TRBV5-4; J: TRBJ2-2; CDR3: ASSRDKGTGELF
V: TRBV5-4; J: TRBJ2-1; CDR3: ASRSYNEQF
V: TRBV2; J: TRBJ2-5; CDR3: ASSQPRERQETQY
V: TRBV10-3; J: TRBJ1-2; CDR3: AISESWQGYGYT
V: TRBV25-1; J: TRBJ1-5; CDR3: ASSTGSQPQH
V: TRBV5-1; J: TRBJ1-2; CDR3: ASSLDRVYGYT
V: TRBV12-5; J: TRBJ2-7; CDR3: ASGSSYRVTLREQY
V: TRBV2; J: TRBJ2-2; CDR3: ASTERLGGGELF
V: TRBV7-8; J: TRBJ2-5; CDR3: ASSLRDRQETQY
V: TRBV19; J: TRBJ1-1; CDR3: ASSPGDRFSPNTEAF
V: TRBV5-4; J: TRBJ2-3; CDR3: ASRWGGNPDTQY
V: TRBV5-6; J: TRBJ2-1; CDR3: ASSLGLAGGTHNEQF
V: TRBV25-1; J: TRBJ2-2; CDR3: ASSGTSGNTGELF
V: TRBV7-9; J: TRBJ1-1; CDR3: ASSTAGMNTEAF
V: TRBV28; J: TRBJ1-2; CDR3: ASTDKSYGYT
V: TRBV5-4; J: TRBJ2-5; CDR3: ASSWEGTSGAETQY
V: TRBV7-9; J: TRBJ1-2; CDR3: ASSPGGGRQEGYT
V: TRBV7-2; J: TRBJ1-3; CDR3: ASSLRRYSRGQSGNTIY
V: TRBV6-1; J: TRBJ2-1; CDR3: ASSVDRGYNEQF
V: TRBV6-1; J: TRBJ2-1; CDR3: ASSEPPFSGGAYEQF
V: TRBV18; J: TRBJ1-5; CDR3: ASSPNTQGTQH
V: TRBV5-8; J: TRBJ1-4; CDR3: ASSPYRGGSNEKLF
V: TRBV10-2; J: TRBJ2-1; CDR3: ATLYNEQF
V: TRBV9; J: TRBJ1-2; CDR3: ASSDRQGFGYT
V: TRBV11-2; J: TRBJ2-5; CDR3: ASSLDGGGVGETQY
V: TRBV2; J: TRBJ1-1; CDR3: ASLLDRQTEAF
V: TRBV11-2; J: TRBJ1-2; CDR3: ASSSQTGGSEGYT
V: TRBV4-2; J: TRBJ2-2; CDR3: ASSQDRGKGELF
V: TRBV5-8; J: TRBJ1-2; CDR3: ASSFGVAYGYT
V: TRBV15; J: TRBJ1-1; CDR3: ATSRDGRGGAF
V: TRBV4-3; J: TRBJ2-3; CDR3: ASSLNRASSTDTQY
V: TRBV6-5; J: TRBJ2-7; CDR3: ASSYGVGGNYEQY
V: TRBV25-1; J: TRBJ2-5; CDR3: ASSDPPPTGTSQETQY
V: TRBV7-2; J: TRBJ2-7; CDR3: ASSLGAGGGTYEQY
V: TRBV5-6; J: TRBJ2-3; CDR3: ASSPGTGYTDTQY
V: TRBV18; J: -; CDR3: ASSPAGSYEQY
V: TRBV28; J: TRBJ2-1; CDR3: ASSSPGQGADEQF
V: TRBV6-5; J: TRBJ2-7; CDR3: ASLGSTYEQY
V: TRBV19; J: TRBJ1-5; CDR3: ASSTAGQINQPQH
V: TRBV7-3; J: TRBJ2-5; CDR3: ASSLSGAGQDTQY